Listed here are 6 T cell receptor beta chains from one sample, sequenced in a study of a mutant IDH1 vaccine in newly diagnosed glioma. The time point: baseline, week 1 (first vaccination visit). Sample treatment: pre-vaccination baseline after standard-of-care therapy. The assay was immunoSEQ multiplex PCR, and TCRdb's table has in-frame clones only and misses some. The data hold roughly 68,000 clones, with 79% observed a single time. The sample was PBMCs, taken from a glioma patient treated with radiotherapy, temozolomide or both. The receptors shown here come from a man in his fifties with glioma.

The genes are TRBV2 and TRBJ1-1; TRBD1 matches 8 bases. The CDR3 totals 14 residues. V shed 7 bases, J shed 3 bases, and the junction held 7 bases outside the gene matches. Germline loops: CDR1 SNHLY, CDR2 FYNNEI. CDR3 sequence (DNA): TGTGCCAGCACCCGACAGGGGTTTGACACTGAAGCTTTCTTT. Its protein product is CASTRQGFDTEAFF.

This chain connects TRBV2 to TRBJ1-5, with 9 bases aligning to TRBD1. Germline V lookup: CDR1 SNHLY, CDR2 FYNNEI. J lost 4 bases, V lost 8 bases, and 3 bases had no gene match. The CDR3 sequence is 13 residues long. In nucleotides, the CDR3 is TGTGCCAGCCGAGGGACAGGGAATCAGCCCCAGCATTTT. Residues: CASRGTGNQPQHF.

The rearrangement links TRBV11-2 to TRBJ1-3, with D unclear. The CDR3 totals 14 residues. V lost 5 bases and J lost 4, with 12 bases in between. Germline lookup yields CDR1 SGHAT and CDR2 FQNNGV. CDR3: CASSPGISGNTIYF. The CDR3 DNA reads as TGTGCCAGCAGCCCTGGGATTTCAGGAAACACCATATATTTT. Full variable domain (remainder filled in from reference TRBV11-2 and TRBJ1-3): EAGVAQSPRYKIIEKRQSVAFWCNPISGHATLYWYQQILGQGPKLLIQFQNNGVVDDSQLPKDRFSAERLKGVDSTLKIQPAKLEDSAVYLCASSPGISGNTIYFGEGSWLTVV.

The rearrangement uses TRBV9 and TRBJ1-2, with D maybe TRBD1 (5 bases). V lost 4 bases, J lost 7 bases, and 11 bases lay in between. Germline V lookup: CDR1 SGDLS, CDR2 YYNGEE. The CDR3 is 12 residues long. The CDR3 sequence is CASSPDQGGYTF. Here the CDR3 DNA reads TGTGCCAGCAGCCCGGATCAGGGTGGCTACACCTTC.

The rearrangement uses TRBV30 and TRBJ2-1, with 9 bases identical to TRBD2. Trimming at V came to 0 bases and at J to 7 bases, leaving 10 bases not matched to a gene. The CDR3 is 16 residues long. Germline CDR1 GTSNPN, CDR2 SVGIG (reference sequence). The CDR3 sequence: CAWSVLGAGGGNEQFF. The CDR3 region has the DNA TGTGCCTGGAGTGTACTTGGAGCGGGGGGCGGGAATGAGCAGTTCTTC.

The chain combines TRBV27 with TRBJ1-4, with a weak D call TRBD1 (6 bases). The V gene's germline CDR1 is MNHEY and CDR2 SMNVEV (reference sequence). This CDR3 is 15 amino acids long. V gave up 5 bases and J gave up 7 bases, with 17 bases separating them. CDR3 DNA sequence: TGTGCCAGCAGTGCAACCACAGGGCTCGGTGAAAAACTGTTTTTT. This translates into CASSATTGLGEKLFF.